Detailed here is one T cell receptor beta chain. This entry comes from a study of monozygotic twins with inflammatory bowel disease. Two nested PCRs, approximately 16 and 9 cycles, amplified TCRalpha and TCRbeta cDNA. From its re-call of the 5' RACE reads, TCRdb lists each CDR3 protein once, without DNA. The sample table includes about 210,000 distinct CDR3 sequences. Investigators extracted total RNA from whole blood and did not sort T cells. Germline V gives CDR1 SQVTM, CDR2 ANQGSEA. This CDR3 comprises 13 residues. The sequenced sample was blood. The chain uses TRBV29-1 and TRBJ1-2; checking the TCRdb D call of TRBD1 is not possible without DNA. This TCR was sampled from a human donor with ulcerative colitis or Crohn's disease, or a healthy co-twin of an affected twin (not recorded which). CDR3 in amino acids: CSVERTGSNGYTF. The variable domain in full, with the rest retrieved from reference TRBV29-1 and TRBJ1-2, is SAVISQKPSRDICQRGTSLTIQCQVDSQVTMMFWYRQQPGQSLTLIATANQGSEATYESGFVIDKFPISRPNLTFSTLTVSNMSPEDSSIYLCSVERTGSNGYTFGSGTRLTVV.